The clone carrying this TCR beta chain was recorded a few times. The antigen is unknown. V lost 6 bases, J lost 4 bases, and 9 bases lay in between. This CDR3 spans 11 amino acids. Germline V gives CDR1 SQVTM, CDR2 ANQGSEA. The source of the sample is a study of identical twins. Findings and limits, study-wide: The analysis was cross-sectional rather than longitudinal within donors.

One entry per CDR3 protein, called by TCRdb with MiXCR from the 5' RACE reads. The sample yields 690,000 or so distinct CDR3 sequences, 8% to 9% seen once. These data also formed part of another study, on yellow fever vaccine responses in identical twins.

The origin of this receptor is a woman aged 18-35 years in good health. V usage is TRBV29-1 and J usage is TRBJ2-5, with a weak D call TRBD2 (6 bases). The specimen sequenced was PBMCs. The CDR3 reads CSVGGRETQYF. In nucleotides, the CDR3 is TGCAGCGTCGGAGGGAGAGAGACCCAGTACTTC.